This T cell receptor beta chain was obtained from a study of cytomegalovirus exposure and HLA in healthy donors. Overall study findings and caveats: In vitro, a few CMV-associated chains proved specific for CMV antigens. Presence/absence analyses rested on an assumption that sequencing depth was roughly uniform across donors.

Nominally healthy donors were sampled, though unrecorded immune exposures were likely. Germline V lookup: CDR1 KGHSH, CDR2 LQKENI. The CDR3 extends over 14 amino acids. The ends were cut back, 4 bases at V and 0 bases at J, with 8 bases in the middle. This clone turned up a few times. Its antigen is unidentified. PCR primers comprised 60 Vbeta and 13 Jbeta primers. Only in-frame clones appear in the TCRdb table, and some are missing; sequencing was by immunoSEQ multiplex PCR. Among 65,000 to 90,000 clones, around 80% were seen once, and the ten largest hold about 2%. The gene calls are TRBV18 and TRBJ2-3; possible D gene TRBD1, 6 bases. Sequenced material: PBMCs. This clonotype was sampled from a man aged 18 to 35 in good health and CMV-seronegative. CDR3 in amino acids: CASSLQGSTDTQYF. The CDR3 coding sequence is TGTGCCAGCTCACTCCAGGGGAGCACAGATACGCAGTATTTT.